Shown below are 11 T cell receptor beta chains from a single sample sequenced in a study of PD-L1 blockade in urothelial cancer. This table comes from immunoSEQ multiplex PCR, and its TCRdb copy is limited to in-frame clones, with some not included. The sample has tens of thousands of clones, 80% to 90% seen once. Noted time point: pretreatment peripheral blood. The sample was PBMCs, taken around atezolizumab (anti-PD-L1) treatment. These receptors all stem from a woman of 80 years or more with urothelial cancer.

This clone was seen once. The chain joins TRBV6-1 to TRBJ2-1; 8 nucleotides match TRBD2. Trimming cost V 7 bases and J 4 bases; bases outside gene matches: 6. The germline V gene encodes CDR1 MNHNS and CDR2 SASEGT. The CDR3 extends over 14 amino acids. The CDR3 DNA reads as TGTGCCAGCATGAGCGGGAGATATTACAATGAGCAGTTCTTC. Residues: CASMSGRYYNEQFF.

This chain's CDR3 is CASRTGLAEEHNEQFF. The DNA of the CDR3 is TGTGCCAGCCGCACGGGACTAGCGGAAGAGCACAATGAGCAGTTCTTC. This rearrangement joins TRBV27 to TRBJ2-1; 11 bases are shared with TRBD2. Germline-derived CDR1 and CDR2 are MNHEY and SMNVEV (reference sequence). V shed 8 bases, J shed 5 bases, and the junction held 11 bases outside the gene matches. This CDR3 region has 16 residues.

In its sample, this clone was seen once. The chain uses TRBV6-5 and TRBJ2-7; a possible D gene is TRBD1 (6 bases). The length of the CDR3 is 13 residues. V was clipped by 0 bases and J by 6 bases, with 9 bases between them. Germline V lookup: CDR1 MNHEY, CDR2 SVGAGI. This CDR3 reads CASSYSTGSEQYF. CDR3 DNA sequence: TGTGCCAGCAGTTACTCCACAGGGAGCGAGCAGTACTTC.

DNA for the CDR3: TGCAGCGTTGAAGATGACGGGGCAGGGGGCTACGAGCAGTACTTC. Translated: CSVEDDGAGGYEQYF. The chain has TRBV29-1 and TRBJ2-7; 7 bases align to TRBD1. The ends lost 0 bases at V and 3 bases at J; junction bases unmatched: 8. The CDR3 contains 15 residues. The germline V gene encodes CDR1 SQVTM and CDR2 ANQGSEA.

The J gene is TRBJ1-5, the V gene TRBV10-1; 9 nucleotides match TRBD1. This CDR3 contains 13 residues. J was trimmed by 6 bases and V by 6 bases; bases with no gene match: 3. Germline V CDR1 and CDR2: WNHNN, SYGVQD (reference sequence). The CDR3 spells CASSLGQGQPQHF. Here the CDR3 DNA reads TGCGCCAGCAGCCTGGGACAGGGTCAGCCCCAGCATTTT.

This rearrangement joins TRBV5-6 to TRBJ2-2; D might be TRBD2 (5 bases). V was shortened by 4 bases and J by 8 bases, with 12 bases between the two germline ends. The germline CDR1 and CDR2 sequences are SGHDT and YYEEEE. This CDR3 has 13 residues. DNA of the CDR3: TGTGCCAGCAGCATAACTAGATGGGGGGAGCTGTTTTTT. It codes for CASSITRWGELFF.

This chain links TRBV19 with TRBJ2-5; maybe TRBD1 (5 bases). The V gene lost 1 base and the J gene lost 2 bases, with 5 bases spanning the gap. The germline gives CDR1 LNHDA, CDR2 SQIVND (reference sequence). The CDR3 covers 13 residues. The CDR3 DNA follows: TGTGCCAGTAGTATAGCAGGGCAAGAGACCCAGTACTTC. Translation: CASSIAGQETQYF.

V gene TRBV5-1 combines with J gene TRBJ2-1; a weak D match, TRBD2 (6 bases). The CDR3 sequence is 16 residues long. CDR1 SGHRS and CDR2 YFSETQ come from the germline V gene. V was trimmed by 0 bases and J by 5 bases, leaving 15 bases between them. The CDR3 spells CASSLDGGPGNNEQFF. CDR3 bases: TGCGCCAGCAGCTTGGACGGAGGGCCGGGGAACAATGAGCAGTTCTTC.

The chain recombines TRBV5-4 with TRBJ2-7, with 10 bases matching TRBD2. Germline CDR1 is SGHNT and CDR2 is YYREEE (reference sequence). The CDR3 totals 17 residues. The V segment lost 4 bases and the J segment 0 bases; nucleotides outside the gene matches: 10. The CDR3 protein is CASSLRLAGVASYEQYF. In DNA form, the CDR3 reads TGTGCCAGCAGCCTCCGTCTAGCGGGAGTTGCCTCCTACGAGCAGTACTTC.

The J gene is TRBJ2-3, the V gene TRBV5-6, with D hard to call. The germline V gene encodes CDR1 SGHDT and CDR2 YYEEEE. This CDR3 spans 14 amino acids. V was clipped by 0 bases and J by 5 bases, with 10 bases between them. CDR3 in DNA: TGTGCCAGCAGCTTGGGAAGTTCCAGAGATACGCAGTATTTT. Translation: CASSLGSSRDTQYF.

The chain is built from TRBV27 and TRBJ2-7, with 7 bases aligning to TRBD1. Unmatched junction bases numbered 11, after V lost 6 bases and J lost 3 bases. Looked up from germline, CDR1 is MNHEY and CDR2 is SMNVEV (reference sequence). The CDR3 is made up of 15 amino acids. CDR3 in DNA: TGTGCCAGCAGCTTGGGGGCCGGGACAGACTACGAGCAGTACTTC. Translating gives CASSLGAGTDYEQYF.